These 5 T cell receptor beta chains were sequenced from one sample in a study of cytomegalovirus exposure and HLA in healthy donors. PCR involved 60 Vbeta and 13 Jbeta primers. Generated by immunoSEQ multiplex PCR, the TCRdb table keeps only in-frame clones and is missing some. The sample records 150,000 to 200,000 clones, roughly 80% being singletons. The sequencing sample was made of PBMCs. These receptors were obtained from a woman between 35 and 50 years old in good health and CMV-seronegative.

This clone was observed once. The CDR3 region is CASSVAQGLGYGYTF. The CDR3 DNA reads as TGTGCCAGCAGTGTGGCCCAGGGTTTGGGGTATGGCTACACCTTC. The chain couples TRBV6-6 to TRBJ1-2; TRBD1 is a possible D gene (5 bases). This CDR3 comprises 15 residues. The V end was cut by 5 bases, the J end by 5 bases, with 18 bases between. Germline assignment: CDR1 MNHNY and CDR2 SVGAGI (reference sequence).

The chain links TRBV23-1 to TRBJ1-2; D is unclear. TRBV23-1 is an ORF for which the function is uncertain. Between the trimmed V and J ends, which lost 7 bases and 0 bases, there was a span of 9 bases. The CDR3 has 13 amino acids. CDR3 nucleotides: TGCGCCAGCAATGGGCCTTCTAACTATGGCTACACCTTC. Residues: CASNGPSNYGYTF.

The chain links TRBV7-6 to TRBJ2-2; no reliable D call. Germline V lookup: CDR1 SGHVS, CDR2 FNYEAQ. V shed 6 bases and J shed 8 bases, with 7 bases lying between them. The CDR3 is 11 residues long. CDR3 residues: CASRGWGELFF. The CDR3 DNA follows: TGTGCCAGCAGGGGCTGGGGGGAGCTGTTTTTT.

Concerning this clone: Sequence at one end of the junction differs from germline and may be a read error. The chain couples TRBV29-1 to TRBJ2-1; 10 nucleotides match TRBD1. The CDR3 runs 11 residues. CDR1 is SQVTM and CDR2 is ANQGSEA in the germline V gene. In DNA form, the CDR3 reads TGCAGCGTTGAGGAACGGACAGGGGGGATCTTC. Translation: CSVEERTGGIF.

V usage is TRBV28 and J usage is TRBJ1-2, with D perhaps matching TRBD1 (6 bases). CDR1 is MDHEN, CDR2 SYDVKM, per germline. The germline V and J ends were trimmed by 6 bases and 1 base, with 9 bases remaining between them. This CDR3 has 13 residues. The DNA for the CDR3 is TGTGCCAGCAGGTGGACAGATAACTATGGCTACACCTTC. It translates to CASRWTDNYGYTF.